This T cell receptor (beta chain) was identified in a study of cytomegalovirus exposure and HLA in healthy donors. Study results and caveats: A few CMV-associated chains were confirmed in vitro to be specific for CMV antigens. Generally TCR sequences proved uncommon, though certain public TCRs appeared in numerous donors. A missense variant in DCLRE1C was later tied to TCR beta V- and J-gene trimming. Common viral pathogens seemed, in a later analysis, to connect with several of the most significant clusters.

Losses at the gene ends were 3 bases for V and 7 bases for J; bases not matched to a gene: 12. Germline lookup yields CDR1 KGHSH and CDR2 LQKENI. This CDR3 contains 15 residues. For this clone: Its antigen is unidentified.

In the PCR, 60 Vbeta and 13 Jbeta primers were used. This table comes from immunoSEQ multiplex PCR, and its TCRdb copy is limited to in-frame clones, with some not included. The top ten hold over 3% of the sample, which has 70,000 to 95,000 clones, over 75% seen once. The gene calls are TRBV18 and TRBJ2-7, with 7 bases aligning to TRBD1. The clonotype originates from a man between 50 and 59 years old in good health and CMV-seronegative. Sequencing was performed on PBMCs. Here the CDR3 DNA reads TGTGCCAGCTCACCTCAACAGGGGAATGGAGGAGAGCAGTACTTC. It yields the protein CASSPQQGNGGEQYF.